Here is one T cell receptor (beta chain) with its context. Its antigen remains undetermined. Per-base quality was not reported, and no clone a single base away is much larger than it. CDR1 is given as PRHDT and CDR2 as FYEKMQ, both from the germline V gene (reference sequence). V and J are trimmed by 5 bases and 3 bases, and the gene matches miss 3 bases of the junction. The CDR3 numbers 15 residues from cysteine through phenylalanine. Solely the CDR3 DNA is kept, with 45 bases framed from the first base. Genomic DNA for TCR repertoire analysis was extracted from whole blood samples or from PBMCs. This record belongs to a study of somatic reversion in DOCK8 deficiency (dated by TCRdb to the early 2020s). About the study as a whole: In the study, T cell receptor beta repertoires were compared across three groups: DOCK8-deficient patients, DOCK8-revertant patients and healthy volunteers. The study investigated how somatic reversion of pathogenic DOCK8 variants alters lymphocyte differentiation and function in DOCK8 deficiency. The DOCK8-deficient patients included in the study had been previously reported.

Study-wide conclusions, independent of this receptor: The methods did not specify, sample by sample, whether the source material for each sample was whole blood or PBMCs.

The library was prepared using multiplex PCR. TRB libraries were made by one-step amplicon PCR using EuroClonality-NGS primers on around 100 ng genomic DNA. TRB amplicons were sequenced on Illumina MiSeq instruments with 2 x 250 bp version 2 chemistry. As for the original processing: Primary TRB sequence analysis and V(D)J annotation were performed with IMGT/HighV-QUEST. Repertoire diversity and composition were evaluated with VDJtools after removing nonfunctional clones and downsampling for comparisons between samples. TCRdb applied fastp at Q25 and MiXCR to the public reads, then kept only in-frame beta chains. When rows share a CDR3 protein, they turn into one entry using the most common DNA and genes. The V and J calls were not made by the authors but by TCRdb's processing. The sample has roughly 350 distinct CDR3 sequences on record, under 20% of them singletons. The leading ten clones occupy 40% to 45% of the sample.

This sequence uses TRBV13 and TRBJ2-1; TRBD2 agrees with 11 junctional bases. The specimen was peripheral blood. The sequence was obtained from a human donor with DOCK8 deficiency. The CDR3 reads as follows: CASSPGLADYNEQFF. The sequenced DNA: TGTGCCAGCAGCCCGGGACTAGCGGACTACAATGAGCAGTTCTTC.